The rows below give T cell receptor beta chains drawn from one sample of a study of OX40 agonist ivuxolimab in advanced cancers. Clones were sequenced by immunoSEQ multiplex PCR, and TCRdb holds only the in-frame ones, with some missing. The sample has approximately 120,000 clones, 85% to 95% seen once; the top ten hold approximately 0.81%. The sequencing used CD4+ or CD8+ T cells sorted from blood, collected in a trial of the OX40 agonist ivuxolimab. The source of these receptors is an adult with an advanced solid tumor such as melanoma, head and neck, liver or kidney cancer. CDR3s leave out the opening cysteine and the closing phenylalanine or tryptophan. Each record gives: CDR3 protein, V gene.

ASTPPEGTGVYEQY,TRBV28
ASSPGRGTEAF,TRBV7-3
ASSLRTGAVAGETQY,TRBV5-1
ASSLAGRAGEQF,TRBV5-4
ASSVDSNNYGYT,TRBV9
ASSLEGTSGIRSEQY,TRBV7-2
ASSLVGSAAVRAF,TRBV11-1
AWSLHTPLSGNTIY,TRBV30
ASSFGHLNYGYT,TRBV28
ASSSGTAIDTQY,TRBV28
ASSGLPNTEAF,TRBV6-5
ASSEPGQGVEKLF,TRBV5-4
ASSFISLESTIY,TRBV13
ASGRETGANVLT,TRBV12-5
ASSLWSNTGELF,TRBV5-8
ASSLPGSGNYEQY,TRBV5-6
SARVVGEQF,TRBV20-1
ASSFFSGLGNTEAF,TRBV27
ASSARLGQQF,TRBV7-3
ASSPTRYNEQF,TRBV28
ASSYRSGSSYNEQF,TRBV6-5
ASSLTGTGDYEQY,TRBV7-3
ASSQAMEGPAFRELF,TRBV4-3
ASSTGLSGNTIY,TRBV5-6
AWELGDRINTDTQY,TRBV30
ASSLGGQGLGYGYT,TRBV7-2
AISVGDRDSGGYT,TRBV10-3
ASSPGGDIYGYT,TRBV11-2
ASSLRDTNEQF,TRBV5-4
ATPQSGDTQY,TRBV6-1
ASSLTRGAGNTEAF,TRBV7-3
ASRSVSNTGELF,TRBV7-2
ASSHGTARGYT,TRBV6-5
ASSYGGRLDEQY,TRBV6-5
ASSSGGGRTEAF,TRBV5-4
ASSFALASLSYEQY,TRBV28
ASSLGAGFNEPQH,TRBV9
ASSYSSSFEQF,TRBV6-5
ASRAGGSPHEQY,TRBV28
ASSQELAGNYEQY,TRBV14
ASRRRTEAF,TRBV12-2
ASSPGTGDGELF,TRBV11-3
ASGLAGSNEQF,TRBV5-1
ASSVPTGTDTQY,TRBV18
ASSPLANYGYT,TRBV27
ASRGGTVGNQPQH,TRBV2
ASIPAGRDNEQF,TRBV6-1
ASSLLGSGNTIY,TRBV14
ASSPQQGRGTQY,TRBV18